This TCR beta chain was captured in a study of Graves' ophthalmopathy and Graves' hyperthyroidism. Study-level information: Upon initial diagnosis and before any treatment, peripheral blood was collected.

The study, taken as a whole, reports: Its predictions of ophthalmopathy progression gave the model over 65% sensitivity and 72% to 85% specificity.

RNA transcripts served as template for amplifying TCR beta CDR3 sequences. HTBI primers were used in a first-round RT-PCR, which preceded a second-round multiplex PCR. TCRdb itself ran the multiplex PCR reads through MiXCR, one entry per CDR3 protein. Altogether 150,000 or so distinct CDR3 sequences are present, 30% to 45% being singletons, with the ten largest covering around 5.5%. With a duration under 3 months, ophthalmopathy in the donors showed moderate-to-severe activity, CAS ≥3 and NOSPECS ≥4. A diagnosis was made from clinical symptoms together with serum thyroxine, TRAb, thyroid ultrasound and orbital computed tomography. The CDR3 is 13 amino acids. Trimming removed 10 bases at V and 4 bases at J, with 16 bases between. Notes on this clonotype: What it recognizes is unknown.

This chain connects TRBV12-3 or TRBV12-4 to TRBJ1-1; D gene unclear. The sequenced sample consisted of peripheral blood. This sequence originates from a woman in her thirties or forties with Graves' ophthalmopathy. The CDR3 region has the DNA TGTGCCATCAGGAGGAGGGTAGGCACTGAAGCTTTCTTT. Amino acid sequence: CAIRRRVGTEAFF.